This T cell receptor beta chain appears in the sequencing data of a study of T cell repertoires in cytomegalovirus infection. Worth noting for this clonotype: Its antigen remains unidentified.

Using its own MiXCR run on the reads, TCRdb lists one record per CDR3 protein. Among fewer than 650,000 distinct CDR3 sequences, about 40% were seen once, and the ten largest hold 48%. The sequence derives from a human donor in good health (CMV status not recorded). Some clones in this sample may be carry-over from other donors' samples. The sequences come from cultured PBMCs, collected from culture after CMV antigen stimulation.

CDR3 protein: CASMIPQGITEAFF. CDR3 coding DNA: TGTGCCAGCATGATTCCACAGGGAATCACTGAAGCTTTCTTT. The chain is built from TRBV7-9 and TRBJ1-1; D perhaps matches TRBD1 (6 bases). This CDR3 comprises 14 residues. Trimming pared 7 bases from V and 4 bases from J, leaving 16 bases between. Germline loops: CDR1 SEHNR, CDR2 FQNEAQ (reference sequence).